The next 19 T cell receptor beta chains were all read from a single sample in a study of identical twins. In TCRdb, the 5' RACE reads were re-called with MiXCR into one record per CDR3 protein. The sample shows around 370,000 distinct CDR3 sequences, approximately 8.8% of them seen only once. The sequenced sample was naive T cells sorted from blood. These receptors all come from a woman aged 50 to 60 in good health.

The chain recombines TRBV6-6 with TRBJ1-1, with 7 bases lining up with TRBD1. The CDR3 spans 11 residues. Trimming cost V 7 bases and J 9 bases; bases outside gene matches: 5. Germline V lookup: CDR1 MNHNY, CDR2 SVGAGI (reference sequence). CDR3 residues: CASTRQGQAFF. CDR3 coding DNA: TGTGCCAGCACCAGACAGGGTCAAGCTTTCTTT.

The genes are TRBV6-2 or TRBV6-3 and TRBJ2-2; D call uncertain. V lost 10 bases, J lost 6 bases, and 12 bases lay in between. This CDR3 is 12 amino acids long. Germline CDR1 reads MNHEY; CDR2 reads SVGEGT. Written as DNA, the CDR3 is TGTGCCATAAAACGATCCCCCGGGGAGCTGTTTTTT. Its protein product is CAIKRSPGELFF.

The chain uses TRBV10-3 and TRBJ2-3; D is unresolved. The ends were cut back, 11 bases at V and 0 bases at J, with 21 bases in the middle. The CDR3 runs 16 residues. The V gene's germline CDR1 is ENHRY and CDR2 SYGVKD. CDR3 residues: CAFTVRRRSSTDTQYF. In DNA, the CDR3 is TGTGCCTTTACGGTCAGGAGAAGATCCAGCACAGATACGCAGTATTTT.

This clonotype showed up many times. The chain has TRBV29-1 and TRBJ2-1; 9 nucleotides agree with TRBD1. The CDR3 is 15 amino acids. The germline CDR1 and CDR2 sequences are SQVTM and ANQGSEA. The V gene end was trimmed by 0 bases and the J gene end by 5 bases; junction bases not matched to a gene: 5. The CDR3 DNA reads TGCAGCGTTGAAGATCCGGGACAGGGTAACAATGAGCAGTTCTTC. Translation: CSVEDPGQGNNEQFF.

The genes are TRBV5-4 and TRBJ2-2, with D possibly matching TRBD1 (5 bases). The CDR3 covers 15 residues. The V gene's germline CDR1 is SGHNT and CDR2 YYREEE (reference sequence). V lost 3 bases and J 3 bases, leaving 12 bases between the germline ends. The CDR3 here is CASSSVVGDTGELFF. CDR3 nucleotide sequence: TGTGCCAGCAGCTCCGTCGTAGGGGACACCGGGGAGCTGTTTTTT.

This clonotype was detected ten times or more. J is TRBJ1-3 and V is TRBV4-2; no reliable D call. There are 14 residues in the CDR3. Trimming removed 4 bases at V and 2 bases at J, with 9 bases between. The germline V gene has CDR1 LGHNA and CDR2 YNFKEQ. The CDR3 here is CASSLLGAGNTIYF. In nucleotides, the CDR3 is TGTGCCAGCAGCCTCCTCGGGGCTGGAAACACCATATATTTT.

Concerning this clonotype itself: A read error may explain this, as a much larger clone is one base away. This chain uses TRBV29-1 with TRBJ2-2; a possible D gene is TRBD1 (5 bases). The CDR3 length is 13 residues. Trimming took 7 bases from V and 9 from J, leaving 18 bases between them. The V gene's germline CDR1 is SQVTM and CDR2 ANQGSEA. This CDR3 reads CSAWLGPGWELFF. The CDR3 DNA reads as TGCAGCGCCTGGTTGGGGCCTGGCTGGGAGCTGTTTTTT.

V is TRBV12-3 or TRBV12-4 and J is TRBJ2-5, with TRBD2 matching 8 bases. The CDR3 length is 14 residues. The trim removed 5 bases at V and 5 bases at J, leaving 7 bases unmatched. The CDR3 sequence is CASSELAEAETQYF. In nucleotides, the CDR3 is TGTGCCAGCAGTGAACTAGCGGAGGCTGAGACCCAGTACTTC.

The chain employs TRBV7-8 and TRBJ2-5; D may be TRBD2 (6 bases). The CDR3 loop spans 14 amino acids. The germline CDR1 and CDR2 sequences are SGHVS and FQNEAQ. Deletions cut 4 bases from V and 5 bases from J, with 14 bases between. CDR3 protein: CASSSRGIAETQYF. CDR3 DNA: TGTGCCAGCAGCTCCCGCGGGATAGCCGAGACCCAGTACTTC.

This clonotype has a handful of counts. V is TRBV29-1 and J is TRBJ1-1; a weak D match, TRBD1 (6 bases). Trimming pared 4 bases from V and 0 bases from J, leaving 12 bases between. Germline V gene data show CDR1 as SQVTM and CDR2 as ANQGSEA. The CDR3 totals 14 residues. Here the CDR3 reads CSVAVWGLNTEAFF. DNA for the CDR3: TGCAGCGTTGCGGTCTGGGGGCTGAACACTGAAGCTTTCTTT.

The gene calls are TRBV20-1 and TRBJ2-6, with TRBD2 matching over 10 bases. The CDR3 is made up of 17 amino acids. Germline CDR1 and CDR2: DFQATT and SNEGSKA (reference sequence). The ends lost 1 base at V and 2 bases at J; junction bases unmatched: 5. CDR3 in amino acids: CSARGASGSAGANVLTF. Here the CDR3 DNA reads TGCAGTGCTAGAGGGGCTAGCGGGAGTGCTGGGGCCAACGTCCTGACTTTC.

This clonotype showed up many times. The chain links TRBV20-1 to TRBJ2-1; no reliable D call. Per germline, CDR1 DFQATT and CDR2 SNEGSKA (reference sequence). V was trimmed by 6 bases and J by 2 bases, leaving 14 bases between them. This CDR3 has 14 residues. CDR3 sequence (DNA): TGCAGTGCGCAAGACACCCGAACCTACAATGAGCAGTTCTTC. Protein product: CSAQDTRTYNEQFF.

This rearrangement joins TRBV19 to TRBJ2-5; D might be TRBD1 (6 bases). This CDR3 is built from 13 residues. The V gene lost 6 bases and the J gene lost 5 bases, with 13 bases spanning the gap. The germline V gene encodes CDR1 LNHDA and CDR2 SQIVND (reference sequence). The CDR3 DNA sequence: TGTGCCAGTAGCATAACAGGGTTCGAGACCCAGTACTTC. This encodes CASSITGFETQYF. Full variable domain (outside the CDR3, taken from reference TRBV19 and TRBJ2-5): DGGITQSPKYLFRKEGQNVTLSCEQNLNHDAMYWYRQDPGQGLRLIYYSQIVNDFQKGDIAEGYSVSREKKESFPLTVTSAQKNPTAFYLCASSITGFETQYFGPGTRLLVL.

This sequence joins TRBV12-3 or TRBV12-4 and TRBJ2-2; weak D call: TRBD1 (6 bases). The CDR3 loop spans 16 amino acids. The V gene lost 3 bases and the J gene lost 0 bases, with 11 bases spanning the gap. CDR3 amino acids: CASSFNRVANTGELFF. CDR3 sequence (DNA): TGTGCCAGCAGTTTCAACAGGGTAGCGAACACCGGGGAGCTGTTTTTT.

A few counts support this clonotype. The chain has TRBV27 and TRBJ2-1, with D perhaps given as TRBD1 or TRBD2 (6 bases each). CDR3 length equals 17 residues. Germline-derived CDR1 and CDR2 are MNHEY and SMNVEV (reference sequence). The V and J ends lost 2 bases and 4 bases respectively, with 18 bases between them. CDR3 coding DNA: TGTGCCAGCAGTTTAACGGGGGCGGGCTTCTTTTACAATGAGCAGTTCTTC. Translated: CASSLTGAGFFYNEQFF.

V usage is TRBV18 and J usage is TRBJ1-1; 9 bases agree with TRBD1. The CDR3 has 16 amino acids. Germline assignment: CDR1 KGHSH and CDR2 LQKENI. Unmatched junction bases numbered 6, after V lost 3 bases and J lost 1 base. CDR3 in amino acids: CASSPPTGGKNTEAFF. The CDR3 DNA follows: TGTGCCAGCTCACCCCCGACAGGGGGAAAGAACACTGAAGCTTTCTTT. Full variable domain (rest looked up from reference TRBV18 and TRBJ1-1): NAGVMQNPRHLVRRRGQEARLRCSPMKGHSHVYWYRQLPEEGLKFMVYLQKENIIDESGMPKERFSAEFPKEGPSILRIQQVVRGDSAAYFCASSPPTGGKNTEAFFGQGTRLTVV.

The table lists this clonotype with a few counts. The rearrangement uses TRBV14 and TRBJ2-5; D may be TRBD1 (6 bases). The CDR3 contains 15 residues. The germline CDR1 and CDR2 sequences are SGHDN and FVKESK. Trimming took off 3 bases at V and 2 bases at J, with 13 bases between the two ends. The CDR3 bases are TGTGCCAGCAGCCACCTGGACAGATTACAAGAGACCCAGTACTTC. Its translation is CASSHLDRLQETQYF.

This clonotype was recorded a few times. The chain employs TRBV20-1 and TRBJ2-1; 7 nucleotides align to TRBD2. The CDR3 contains 12 residues. V was clipped by 7 bases and J by 4 bases; unmatched bases: 4. Germline V gives CDR1 DFQATT, CDR2 SNEGSKA (reference sequence). The CDR3 spells CSVAGTYNEQFF. CDR3 DNA: TGCAGTGTAGCGGGCACTTACAATGAGCAGTTCTTC.

V is TRBV6-1 and J is TRBJ2-3, with D possibly being TRBD2 (5 bases). Per germline, CDR1 MNHNS and CDR2 SASEGT. The CDR3 runs to 13 residues. V shed 6 bases and J shed 3 bases, with 10 bases lying between them. Written as DNA, the CDR3 is TGTGCCAGCAGGTGGACTTCTACAGATACGCAGTATTTT. This encodes CASRWTSTDTQYF.